The rows below give T cell receptor beta chains drawn from one sample of a study of neurological immune-mediated disorders. TCRdb fed the 5' RACE reads into MiXCR, producing one record per CDR3 protein. Of around 17,000 distinct CDR3 sequences listed, 3.5% are singletons. The specimen was CD8+ T cells from blood. The source is a woman aged 40 to 55 in good health. The conserved cysteine and the conserved F or W are not part of the CDR3 here.

TRBV27 ASSPLVPGEYGYT
TRBV4-1 ASSQTQNYEQY
TRBV5-1 ASSLVLFGTEAF
TRBV20-1 SAQDRYTNYGYT
TRBV27 ASLGSRSGSPYEQY
TRBV11-2 ASSLGGGRAVDEQF
TRBV10-2 ASSVGGTVQETQY
TRBV28 ASRRTEGVHEQY
TRBV20-1 SASLAGGGGNEQF
TRBV28 ASSLWGGLNTEAF
TRBV7-8 ASSRLGYNQPQH
TRBV28 ASTRTDREETQY
TRBV27 ASRGHTAGINTGELF
TRBV7-8 ASSPGTGFTDTQY
TRBV19 ASSSGGAYEQY
TRBV14 ASSNSFYEQY
TRBV16 ASSQAGVQPQH
TRBV27 ASSFGTSGYEQY
TRBV5-1 ASQLAGGLDEQF
TRBV5-1 ASRLPTTEQF
TRBV2 ASSEMTGEEKLF